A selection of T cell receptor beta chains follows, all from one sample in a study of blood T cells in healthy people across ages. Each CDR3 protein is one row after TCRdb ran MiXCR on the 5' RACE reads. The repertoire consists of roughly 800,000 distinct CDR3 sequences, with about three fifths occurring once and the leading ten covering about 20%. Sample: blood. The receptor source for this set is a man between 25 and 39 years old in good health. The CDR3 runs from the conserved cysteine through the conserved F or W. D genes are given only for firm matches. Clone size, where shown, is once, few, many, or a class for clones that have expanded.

cdr3_nt: TGCGCCAGCAGCCGCTATGGAACAGGGTCGATTTCACCCCTCCACTTT
cdr3_aa: CASSRYGTGSISPLHF
j_call: TRBJ1-6
d_call: NA
clone_size: NA
v_call: TRBV4-3

cdr3_nt: TGTGCCAGCAGCCTGCCAGGGAACCAAGAGACCCAGTACTTC
cdr3_aa: CASSLPGNQETQYF
j_call: TRBJ2-5
d_call: NA
clone_size: NA
v_call: TRBV7-2

cdr3_nt: TGTGCCAGCAGTTCGCAGGACAGGGAAGACTATGGCTACACCTTC
cdr3_aa: CASSSQDREDYGYTF
j_call: TRBJ1-2
d_call: TRBD1
clone_size: few
v_call: TRBV12-3/TRBV12-4

cdr3_nt: TGTGCCAGCAGCGTAGATGGCGGGCGTTACAATGATGAGCAGTTCTTC
cdr3_aa: CASSVDGGRYNDEQFF
j_call: TRBJ2-1
d_call: NA
clone_size: many
v_call: TRBV9

cdr3_nt: TGCAGTGCTAGAGTGGAACTAGCGGCAGGTCCCCAGTACTTC
cdr3_aa: CSARVELAAGPQYF
j_call: TRBJ2-5
d_call: TRBD2
clone_size: NA
v_call: TRBV20-1

cdr3_nt: TGTGCCAGCAGCGGCACGGGACAGGGGTTTTATGAAAAACTGTTTTTT
cdr3_aa: CASSGTGQGFYEKLFF
j_call: TRBJ1-4
d_call: TRBD1
clone_size: NA
v_call: TRBV7-2

cdr3_nt: TGCAGTGCTAGAGGTGACGACTATGGCTACACCTTC
cdr3_aa: CSARGDDYGYTF
j_call: TRBJ1-2
d_call: NA
clone_size: NA
v_call: TRBV20-1

cdr3_nt: TGTGCCAGCAGCTCATCATCGGGGGCCCTTAATGAAAAACTGTTTTTT
cdr3_aa: CASSSSSGALNEKLFF
j_call: TRBJ1-4
d_call: NA
clone_size: NA
v_call: TRBV7-2

cdr3_nt: TGTGCCAGCAGTTACCTAGGGACATTAAATGAGCAGTTCTTC
cdr3_aa: CASSYLGTLNEQFF
j_call: TRBJ2-1
d_call: NA
clone_size: few
v_call: TRBV6-5

cdr3_nt: TGCAGTGCTGGTAATCCGGGACTAGCCTCCCATGAGCAGTTCTTC
cdr3_aa: CSAGNPGLASHEQFF
j_call: TRBJ2-1
d_call: TRBD2
clone_size: NA
v_call: TRBV20-1

cdr3_nt: TGTGCCAGCAGCTCACTCGACGGACTGAACACTGAAGCTTTCTTT
cdr3_aa: CASSSLDGLNTEAFF
j_call: TRBJ1-1
d_call: NA
clone_size: few
v_call: TRBV7-9

cdr3_nt: TGTGCCAGCAGCACATGGGACAGGGAAGGCTACACCTTC
cdr3_aa: CASSTWDREGYTF
j_call: TRBJ1-2
d_call: TRBD1
clone_size: NA
v_call: TRBV6-5

cdr3_nt: TGCAGTGCTAGAGACCTAATCACAGGAATCACGCAGTATTTT
cdr3_aa: CSARDLITGITQYF
j_call: TRBJ2-3
d_call: NA
clone_size: few
v_call: TRBV20-1

cdr3_nt: TGTGCCAGCAGCCAAGGGCTCAGCGGGGGGGGAAATGAGCAGTTCTTC
cdr3_aa: CASSQGLSGGGNEQFF
j_call: TRBJ2-1
d_call: TRBD2
clone_size: NA
v_call: TRBV7-2

cdr3_nt: TGTGCCAGCAGTTCAACGAGGTCGCGGGATGGCGAGCAGTACTTC
cdr3_aa: CASSSTRSRDGEQYF
j_call: TRBJ2-7
d_call: NA
clone_size: few
v_call: TRBV28

cdr3_nt: TGCGCCAGCAGCTATGGACAGGGAAAGGACGGCTACACCTTC
cdr3_aa: CASSYGQGKDGYTF
j_call: TRBJ1-2
d_call: TRBD1
clone_size: NA
v_call: TRBV5-1

cdr3_nt: TGTGCCAGCAGTCCCCGGATTGCGGGGGATACGCAGTATTTT
cdr3_aa: CASSPRIAGDTQYF
j_call: TRBJ2-3
d_call: NA
clone_size: NA
v_call: TRBV27

cdr3_nt: TGTGCCAGCAGCTTAACAGCGGGACAAGAGACCCAGTACTTC
cdr3_aa: CASSLTAGQETQYF
j_call: TRBJ2-5
d_call: TRBD2
clone_size: once
v_call: TRBV7-3

cdr3_nt: TGTGCCAGCAGCATCACTTTCAACTCCTACGAGCAGTACTTC
cdr3_aa: CASSITFNSYEQYF
j_call: TRBJ2-7
d_call: NA
clone_size: few
v_call: TRBV7-2

cdr3_nt: TGTGCCAGCAGCGTCAGACAGGGACCCTCTGGGGCCAACGTCCTGACTTTC
cdr3_aa: CASSVRQGPSGANVLTF
j_call: TRBJ2-6
d_call: TRBD1
clone_size: NA
v_call: TRBV9

cdr3_nt: TGCAGTGCTAGTGGCACAGGCTTCACCCGGTACTTC
cdr3_aa: CSASGTGFTRYF
j_call: TRBJ2-7
d_call: NA
clone_size: NA
v_call: TRBV20-1

cdr3_nt: TGCGCCAGCAGCACAACAGGATTAGAGAATGAGCAGTTCTTC
cdr3_aa: CASSTTGLENEQFF
j_call: TRBJ2-1
d_call: NA
clone_size: NA
v_call: TRBV5-1

cdr3_nt: TGTGCCAGCAGTTTACGACAGGGTCCCAAAAACATTCAGTACTTC
cdr3_aa: CASSLRQGPKNIQYF
j_call: TRBJ2-4
d_call: TRBD1
clone_size: few
v_call: TRBV12-3/TRBV12-4

cdr3_nt: TGCAGTGCTAGAGATCTTGTTAGAGGTAACGAAGCTTTCTTT
cdr3_aa: CSARDLVRGNEAFF
j_call: TRBJ1-1
d_call: NA
clone_size: NA
v_call: TRBV20-1

cdr3_nt: TGCAGCGCCGTGGGGGGCGGCACAGATACGCAGTATTTT
cdr3_aa: CSAVGGGTDTQYF
j_call: TRBJ2-3
d_call: NA
clone_size: NA
v_call: TRBV29-1

cdr3_nt: TGCAGCGTCCAGCGACTCACAGATACGCAGTATTTT
cdr3_aa: CSVQRLTDTQYF
j_call: TRBJ2-3
d_call: NA
clone_size: NA
v_call: TRBV29-1

cdr3_nt: TGTGCCAGCAGCGTAGCGCTAAGCGGCGAGCAGTACTTC
cdr3_aa: CASSVALSGEQYF
j_call: TRBJ2-7
d_call: NA
clone_size: NA
v_call: TRBV7-2

cdr3_nt: TGTGCCAGCAGGAGGGACTCAAACACCGGCGAGCTGTTTTTT
cdr3_aa: CASRRDSNTGELFF
j_call: TRBJ2-2
d_call: NA
clone_size: few
v_call: TRBV2

cdr3_nt: TGTGCCAGCAGCTTCTCCCGGGGATCTAGCACAGATACGCAGTATTTT
cdr3_aa: CASSFSRGSSTDTQYF
j_call: TRBJ2-3
d_call: NA
clone_size: NA
v_call: TRBV7-9

cdr3_nt: TGCAGCGCCACTCGGGGGCCCGGGGCCAACGTCCTGACTTTC
cdr3_aa: CSATRGPGANVLTF
j_call: TRBJ2-6
d_call: NA
clone_size: NA
v_call: TRBV29-1

cdr3_nt: TGTGCCACCGGCGAGCAAAACACAGATACGCAGTATTTT
cdr3_aa: CATGEQNTDTQYF
j_call: TRBJ2-3
d_call: NA
clone_size: NA
v_call: TRBV12-3/TRBV12-4

cdr3_nt: TGTGCCAGCAGTTTAACCAGCGGGACCATCGAGCAGTACTTC
cdr3_aa: CASSLTSGTIEQYF
j_call: TRBJ2-7
d_call: TRBD2
clone_size: NA
v_call: TRBV12-3/TRBV12-4

cdr3_nt: TGTGCCGGTGACACCAGAGGGGCTAATGAAAAACTGTTTTTT
cdr3_aa: CAGDTRGANEKLFF
j_call: TRBJ1-4
d_call: NA
clone_size: NA
v_call: TRBV30

cdr3_nt: TGCGCCAGCAGCCAACTAGCGTCGGCGCAGTATTTT
cdr3_aa: CASSQLASAQYF
j_call: TRBJ2-3
d_call: NA
clone_size: NA
v_call: TRBV4-1

cdr3_nt: TGTGCCAGAGGCCGGGACAGGGTGCGGGAGACCCAGTACTTC
cdr3_aa: CARGRDRVRETQYF
j_call: TRBJ2-5
d_call: TRBD1
clone_size: NA
v_call: TRBV19

cdr3_nt: TGTGCCACCAGCAGACCCCGGGGCTCCTACAATGAGCAGTTCTTC
cdr3_aa: CATSRPRGSYNEQFF
j_call: TRBJ2-1
d_call: NA
clone_size: NA
v_call: TRBV15

cdr3_nt: TGCAGTGCTAGATTCAGAGACTACGAGCAGTACTTC
cdr3_aa: CSARFRDYEQYF
j_call: TRBJ2-7
d_call: NA
clone_size: NA
v_call: TRBV20-1

cdr3_nt: TGCGCCAGCAGTGAGTCGATGGCGGGAAACACAGATACGCAGTATTTT
cdr3_aa: CASSESMAGNTDTQYF
j_call: TRBJ2-3
d_call: NA
clone_size: NA
v_call: TRBV10-1

cdr3_nt: TGTGCCAGCAGACTATTCGCTAGCACAGATACGCAGTATTTT
cdr3_aa: CASRLFASTDTQYF
j_call: TRBJ2-3
d_call: NA
clone_size: many
v_call: TRBV27

cdr3_nt: TGCGCCAGCAGCCCGACACCGTCTCCTGCTAACTATGGCTACACCTTC
cdr3_aa: CASSPTPSPANYGYTF
j_call: TRBJ1-2
d_call: NA
clone_size: NA
v_call: TRBV5-1

cdr3_nt: TGTGCCAGCAGCTTATACGGGGGCACCACCGGGGAGCTGTTTTTT
cdr3_aa: CASSLYGGTTGELFF
j_call: TRBJ2-2
d_call: NA
clone_size: NA
v_call: TRBV7-2

cdr3_nt: TGCAGTGCTCAACCCGACAGGGTACAAGACACCCAGTACTTC
cdr3_aa: CSAQPDRVQDTQYF
j_call: TRBJ2-5
d_call: TRBD1
clone_size: NA
v_call: TRBV20-1

cdr3_nt: TGCGCCAGCAGCCAAGATCTCAGCGGGAGCTACGAGCAGTACTTC
cdr3_aa: CASSQDLSGSYEQYF
j_call: TRBJ2-7
d_call: TRBD2
clone_size: few
v_call: TRBV4-3

cdr3_nt: TGTGCCACCAGTGATCTGGAGGGACTAGCGGAGGAGCAGTTCTTC
cdr3_aa: CATSDLEGLAEEQFF
j_call: TRBJ2-1
d_call: TRBD2
clone_size: few
v_call: TRBV24-1

cdr3_nt: TGCGCCAGCAGCCAGGCGTCTGAGCAGTTCTTC
cdr3_aa: CASSQASEQFF
j_call: TRBJ2-1
d_call: NA
clone_size: NA
v_call: TRBV4-3

cdr3_nt: TGTGCCAGCAGCGGAGGCTACACCTTC
cdr3_aa: CASSGGYTF
j_call: TRBJ1-2
d_call: NA
clone_size: NA
v_call: TRBV2

cdr3_nt: TGCAGCGCGGCAGAAAATGAGCAGTTCTTC
cdr3_aa: CSAAENEQFF
j_call: TRBJ2-1
d_call: NA
clone_size: NA
v_call: TRBV29-1

cdr3_nt: TGTGCCACCCAGGATTCACTATCAACAGATACGCAGTATTTT
cdr3_aa: CATQDSLSTDTQYF
j_call: TRBJ2-3
d_call: NA
clone_size: NA
v_call: TRBV27

cdr3_nt: TGTGCCAGCAGCTTAAGGGGGTCCCCAGATACGCAGTATTTT
cdr3_aa: CASSLRGSPDTQYF
j_call: TRBJ2-3
d_call: NA
clone_size: NA
v_call: TRBV5-8

cdr3_nt: TGCAGCGTTGAAGATGATAACGACTACGAGCAGTACTTC
cdr3_aa: CSVEDDNDYEQYF
j_call: TRBJ2-7
d_call: NA
clone_size: NA
v_call: TRBV29-1

cdr3_nt: TGTGCCAGCAGCTTAGTCAGCCACAGGGATGAGCAGTTCTTC
cdr3_aa: CASSLVSHRDEQFF
j_call: TRBJ2-1
d_call: NA
clone_size: NA
v_call: TRBV7-2

cdr3_nt: TGCAGTGCCAACAGACCAACTTACAATGAGCAGTTCTTC
cdr3_aa: CSANRPTYNEQFF
j_call: TRBJ2-1
d_call: NA
clone_size: NA
v_call: TRBV20-1

cdr3_nt: TGTGCCAGCAGTTTTGGCGGTGCCGAGCAGTACTTC
cdr3_aa: CASSFGGAEQYF
j_call: TRBJ2-7
d_call: NA
clone_size: NA
v_call: TRBV28

cdr3_nt: TGTGCCAGCAGTTTAATGAAATCCGGCTACACCTTC
cdr3_aa: CASSLMKSGYTF
j_call: TRBJ1-2
d_call: NA
clone_size: NA
v_call: TRBV12-3/TRBV12-4

cdr3_nt: TGTGCCAGTAGCGAGGAGGCGGGGCGCTACGAGCAGTACTTC
cdr3_aa: CASSEEAGRYEQYF
j_call: TRBJ2-7
d_call: NA
clone_size: NA
v_call: TRBV5-4